A selection of T cell receptor beta chains follows, all from one sample in a study of blood T cell repertoires in COVID-19. TCRdb keeps only in-frame clones here, not all; method: immunoSEQ multiplex PCR. The repertoire includes over 85,000 clones, over 75% of them detected once, and approximately 2% sits in the top ten. Sequencing input: peripheral blood. These receptors came from a woman in her 70s with acute or convalescent COVID-19. Both conserved end residues are part of each CDR3. Each record gives: D gene, J gene, clone size, V gene, CDR3 DNA, CDR3 protein. A D gene is named only where the DNA matches it firmly. Clone size is stated in some rows and not others, as once, few, many or a class when expanded.

d_gene: .; j_gene: TRBJ1-2; abundance: .; v_gene: TRBV4-2; CDR3nt: TGTGCCAGCAGCCAAGATCAGTGGGGGCGGGAGGGCTACACCTTC; CDR3aa: CASSQDQWGREGYTF
d_gene: .; j_gene: TRBJ1-1; abundance: once; v_gene: TRBV19; CDR3nt: TGTGCCAGTAGTATTTTGACAGTGAACACTGAAGCTTTCTTT; CDR3aa: CASSILTVNTEAFF
d_gene: .; j_gene: TRBJ1-2; abundance: .; v_gene: TRBV5-1; CDR3nt: TGCGCCAGCAGCTTGGGGCAGTTCTATGGCTACACCTTC; CDR3aa: CASSLGQFYGYTF
d_gene: .; j_gene: TRBJ1-6; abundance: .; v_gene: TRBV14; CDR3nt: TGTGCCAGCAGCCAAGATTGGACAGATAATTCACCCCTCCACTTT; CDR3aa: CASSQDWTDNSPLHF
d_gene: .; j_gene: TRBJ1-1; abundance: once; v_gene: TRBV11-2; CDR3nt: TGTGCCAGCAGCTACGGGGGGTCGGCTTTCTTT; CDR3aa: CASSYGGSAFF
d_gene: TRBD2; j_gene: TRBJ2-1; abundance: .; v_gene: TRBV18; CDR3nt: TGTGCCAGCTCACACGGGGGGGCGGAAGCTGAGCAGTTCTTC; CDR3aa: CASSHGGAEAEQFF
d_gene: TRBD2; j_gene: TRBJ2-3; abundance: .; v_gene: TRBV9; CDR3nt: TGTGCCAGCAGCGTAGTGGCGGGGGGGGAAAATACGCAGTATTTT; CDR3aa: CASSVVAGGENTQYF
d_gene: TRBD1; j_gene: TRBJ1-5; abundance: .; v_gene: TRBV5-1; CDR3nt: TGCGCCAGCAGCTTGGCCACAGGGGGTTGGCCCCAGCATTTT; CDR3aa: CASSLATGGWPQHF
d_gene: TRBD1; j_gene: TRBJ1-4; abundance: .; v_gene: TRBV7-9; CDR3nt: TGTGCCAGCACCCGGGACAGGAATGAAAAACTGTTTTTT; CDR3aa: CASTRDRNEKLFF
d_gene: .; j_gene: TRBJ2-1; abundance: .; v_gene: TRBV28; CDR3nt: TGTGCCAGCAGTTCCCCTTCGGGGTGGAGCTCCTACAATGAGCAGTTCTTC; CDR3aa: CASSSPSGWSSYNEQFF
d_gene: TRBD1; j_gene: TRBJ2-1; abundance: once; v_gene: TRBV27; CDR3nt: TGTGCCAGCAGTTTTCTCTACCGGGACAGGGGGCGTAATGAGCAGTTCTTC; CDR3aa: CASSFLYRDRGRNEQFF
d_gene: TRBD1; j_gene: TRBJ1-3; abundance: .; v_gene: TRBV5-1; CDR3nt: TGCGCCAGCAGCTTACAGGGGGCGAGACTAAGTGGAAACACCATATATTTT; CDR3aa: CASSLQGARLSGNTIYF
d_gene: .; j_gene: TRBJ1-1; abundance: .; v_gene: TRBV18; CDR3nt: TGTGCCAGCTCACCACCGGTAGCATTGGGTATGCGCACTGAAGCTTTCTTT; CDR3aa: CASSPPVALGMRTEAFF
d_gene: .; j_gene: TRBJ2-7; abundance: once; v_gene: TRBV6-4; CDR3nt: TGTGCCAGCAGCCCATTCAAGGGGCGGTGGATCAACGAGCAGTACTTC; CDR3aa: CASSPFKGRWINEQYF
d_gene: .; j_gene: TRBJ1-2; abundance: .; v_gene: TRBV5-1; CDR3nt: TGCGCCAGCAGCTTGGAGGGGGATGGCTACACCTTC; CDR3aa: CASSLEGDGYTF
d_gene: .; j_gene: TRBJ1-1; abundance: few; v_gene: TRBV7-9; CDR3nt: TGTGCCAGCAGCCCCCTCAGGCCTCCGGGGGACACTGAAGCTTTCTTT; CDR3aa: CASSPLRPPGDTEAFF
d_gene: .; j_gene: TRBJ1-5; abundance: once; v_gene: TRBV29-1; CDR3nt: TGCAGCGTCGCCCAGGGTGACCAGCCCCAGCATTTT; CDR3aa: CSVAQGDQPQHF
d_gene: TRBD1; j_gene: TRBJ2-7; abundance: .; v_gene: TRBV6-6; CDR3nt: TGTGCCAGCAGGACAGGGCAGGCCTACGAGCAGTACTTC; CDR3aa: CASRTGQAYEQYF
d_gene: .; j_gene: TRBJ2-3; abundance: .; v_gene: TRBV6-5; CDR3nt: TGTGCCAGCAGCAAAAGCACAGATACGCAGTATTTT; CDR3aa: CASSKSTDTQYF
d_gene: TRBD1; j_gene: TRBJ1-1; abundance: .; v_gene: TRBV7-9; CDR3nt: TGTGCCAGCAGCTTACAGGGGGACACTGAAGCTTTCTTT; CDR3aa: CASSLQGDTEAFF
d_gene: .; j_gene: TRBJ2-1; abundance: .; v_gene: TRBV18; CDR3nt: TGTGCCAGCTCACCACCAGGGGTTGACTACAATGAGCAGTTCTTC; CDR3aa: CASSPPGVDYNEQFF
d_gene: .; j_gene: TRBJ2-2; abundance: .; v_gene: TRBV5-1; CDR3nt: TGCGCCAGCAGCTTGTCTTTAGGAGGGAAGGCCGGGGAGCTGTTTTTT; CDR3aa: CASSLSLGGKAGELFF
d_gene: .; j_gene: TRBJ1-3; abundance: .; v_gene: TRBV16; CDR3nt: TGTGCCAGCAGCCCAGCCCCGGCAGGGGCCCTTCTCAAGGGAAACACCATATATTTT; CDR3aa: CASSPAPAGALLKGNTIYF
d_gene: TRBD1; j_gene: TRBJ1-4; abundance: once; v_gene: TRBV7-9; CDR3nt: TGTGCCAGCAGCCAAGGGGGCCTGGGTGAAAAACTGTTTTTT; CDR3aa: CASSQGGLGEKLFF
d_gene: .; j_gene: TRBJ1-1; abundance: .; v_gene: TRBV30; CDR3nt: TGTGCCTCATCGACCAGGGTGCGCGAAGCTTTCTTT; CDR3aa: CASSTRVREAFF
d_gene: TRBD1; j_gene: TRBJ1-1; abundance: .; v_gene: TRBV29-1; CDR3nt: TGCAGCGCCCCCACGGGGACAGCAGCGTTCGGGGAAGCTTTCTTT; CDR3aa: CSAPTGTAAFGEAFF
d_gene: TRBD2; j_gene: TRBJ2-5; abundance: .; v_gene: TRBV19; CDR3nt: TGTGCCAGTAGTCCGGGACTAGCGGGGGATCAGCAAGAGACCCAGTACTTC; CDR3aa: CASSPGLAGDQQETQYF
d_gene: TRBD1; j_gene: TRBJ2-7; abundance: .; v_gene: TRBV11-3; CDR3nt: TGTGCCAGCAGCTCAGAGACAGGGAGCTCCTACGAGCAGTACTTC; CDR3aa: CASSSETGSSYEQYF
d_gene: TRBD1; j_gene: TRBJ2-1; abundance: .; v_gene: TRBV4-1; CDR3nt: TGCGCCAGCAGCCAAGGGGACAGGGTTACCTACAATGAGCAGTTCTTC; CDR3aa: CASSQGDRVTYNEQFF
d_gene: TRBD1; j_gene: TRBJ1-1; abundance: .; v_gene: TRBV19; CDR3nt: TGTGCCAGTCAGGGGGCGTTTGAAGCTTTCTTT; CDR3aa: CASQGAFEAFF
d_gene: TRBD1; j_gene: TRBJ2-7; abundance: .; v_gene: TRBV13; CDR3nt: TGTGCCAGCAGCCGGGACAGGGGGCTTTACGAGCAGTACTTC; CDR3aa: CASSRDRGLYEQYF
d_gene: TRBD1; j_gene: TRBJ2-5; abundance: .; v_gene: TRBV9; CDR3nt: TGTGCCAGCAGCGTAGCAGGGGGCATGGGGGAGACCCAGTACTTC; CDR3aa: CASSVAGGMGETQYF
d_gene: TRBD2; j_gene: TRBJ2-6; abundance: .; v_gene: TRBV13; CDR3nt: TGTGCCAGCAGCCCGGGGGGTATTAACTCTGGGGCCAACGTCCTGACTTTC; CDR3aa: CASSPGGINSGANVLTF
d_gene: TRBD1; j_gene: TRBJ1-2; abundance: .; v_gene: TRBV24-1; CDR3nt: TGTGCCACCAGTGATCCCCAGCGACAGGGAAAGGGGACGGGATATGGCTACACCTTC; CDR3aa: CATSDPQRQGKGTGYGYTF
d_gene: .; j_gene: TRBJ1-6; abundance: .; v_gene: TRBV6-5; CDR3nt: TGTGCCAGCACTACCGGACTGGGGAATTCACCCCTCCACTTT; CDR3aa: CASTTGLGNSPLHF
d_gene: TRBD1; j_gene: TRBJ1-3; abundance: once; v_gene: TRBV19; CDR3nt: TGTGCCAGTAGTATAGTAGGGACAGGCGGAAACACCATATATTTT; CDR3aa: CASSIVGTGGNTIYF
d_gene: TRBD1; j_gene: TRBJ1-1; abundance: .; v_gene: TRBV7-3; CDR3nt: TGTGCCAGCAGCCTTCAGGGGGACACTGAAGCTTTCTTT; CDR3aa: CASSLQGDTEAFF
d_gene: TRBD2; j_gene: TRBJ2-3; abundance: .; v_gene: TRBV9; CDR3nt: TGTGCCAGCAGCGTAGGAACGGGAGGGGCAGATACGCAGTATTTT; CDR3aa: CASSVGTGGADTQYF
d_gene: .; j_gene: TRBJ1-2; abundance: .; v_gene: TRBV7-9; CDR3nt: TGTGCCAGCAGCTTAAAGCAGTCGGGCCGCGAGGGGGACTACACCTTC; CDR3aa: CASSLKQSGREGDYTF
d_gene: .; j_gene: TRBJ1-2; abundance: .; v_gene: TRBV20-1; CDR3nt: TGCAGTGCTAGTCAGGATGGCTACACCTTC; CDR3aa: CSASQDGYTF
d_gene: TRBD1; j_gene: TRBJ1-4; abundance: once; v_gene: TRBV27; CDR3nt: TGTGCCAGCAGTACAGGGGGTAAGACTAATGAAAAACTGTTTTTT; CDR3aa: CASSTGGKTNEKLFF